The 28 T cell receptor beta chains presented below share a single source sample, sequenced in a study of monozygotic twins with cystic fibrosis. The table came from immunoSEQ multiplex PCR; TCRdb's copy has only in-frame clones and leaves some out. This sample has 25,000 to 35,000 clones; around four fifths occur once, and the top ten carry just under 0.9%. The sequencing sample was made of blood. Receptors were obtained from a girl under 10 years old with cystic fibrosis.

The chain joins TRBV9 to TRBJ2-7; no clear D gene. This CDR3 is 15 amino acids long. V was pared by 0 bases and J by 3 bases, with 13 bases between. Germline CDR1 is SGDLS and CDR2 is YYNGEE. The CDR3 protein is CASSVAHGPGYEQYF. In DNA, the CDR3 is TGTGCCAGCAGCGTAGCCCACGGGCCGGGCTACGAGCAGTACTTC.

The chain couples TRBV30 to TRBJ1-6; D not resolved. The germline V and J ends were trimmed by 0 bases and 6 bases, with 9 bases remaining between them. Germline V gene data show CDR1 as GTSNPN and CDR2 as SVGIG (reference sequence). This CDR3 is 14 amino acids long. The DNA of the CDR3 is TGTGCCTGGAGTGTACTGGGTGTTAATTCACCCCTCCACTTT. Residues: CAWSVLGVNSPLHF. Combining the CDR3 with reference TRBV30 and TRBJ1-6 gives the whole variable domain SQTIHQWPATLVQPVGSPLSLECTVEGTSNPNLYWYRQAAGRGLQLLFYSVGIGQISSEVPQNLSASRPQDRQFILSSKKLLLSDSGFYLCAWSVLGVNSPLHFGNGTRLTVT.

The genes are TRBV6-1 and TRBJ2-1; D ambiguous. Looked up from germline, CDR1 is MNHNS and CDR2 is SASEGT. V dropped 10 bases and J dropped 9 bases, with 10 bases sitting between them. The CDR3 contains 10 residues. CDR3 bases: TGTGCCATCAATGGGATTGAGCAGTTCTTC. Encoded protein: CAINGIEQFF.

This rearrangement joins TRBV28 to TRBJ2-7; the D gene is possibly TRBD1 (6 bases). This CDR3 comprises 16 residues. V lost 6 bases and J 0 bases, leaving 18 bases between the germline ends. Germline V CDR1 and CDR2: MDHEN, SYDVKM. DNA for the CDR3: TGTGCCAGCAGGGGGGCCGGGACCACGAGCTCCTACGAGCAGTACTTC. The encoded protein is CASRGAGTTSSYEQYF.

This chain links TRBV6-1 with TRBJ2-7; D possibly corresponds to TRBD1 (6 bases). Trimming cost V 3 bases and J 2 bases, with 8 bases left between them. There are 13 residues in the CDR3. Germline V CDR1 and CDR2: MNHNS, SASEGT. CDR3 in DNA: TGTGCCAGCAGTGACAGGGGACCCTACGAGCAGTACTTC. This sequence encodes CASSDRGPYEQYF.

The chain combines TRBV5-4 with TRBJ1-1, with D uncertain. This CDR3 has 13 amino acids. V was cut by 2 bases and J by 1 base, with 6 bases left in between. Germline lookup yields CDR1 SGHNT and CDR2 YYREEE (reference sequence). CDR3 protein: CASSFSQNTEAFF. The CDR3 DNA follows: TGTGCCAGCAGCTTTAGTCAGAACACTGAAGCTTTCTTT.

CDR3 DNA sequence: TGTGCCAGTACCCCCCCCGACGCGAAGAACACTGAAGCTTTCTTT. It is translated as CASTPPDAKNTEAFF. The genes are TRBV19 and TRBJ1-1; D remains unclear. The CDR3 consists of 15 residues. V lost 7 bases to trimming and J lost 1 base, with 16 bases between them. Germline lookup yields CDR1 LNHDA and CDR2 SQIVND (reference sequence).

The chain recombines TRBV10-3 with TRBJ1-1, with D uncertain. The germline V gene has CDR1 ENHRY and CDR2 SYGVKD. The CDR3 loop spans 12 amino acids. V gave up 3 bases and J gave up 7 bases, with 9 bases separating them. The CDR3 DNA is TGTGCCATCAGTGAAAGGGTTTTTGAAGCTTTCTTT. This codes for CAISERVFEAFF.

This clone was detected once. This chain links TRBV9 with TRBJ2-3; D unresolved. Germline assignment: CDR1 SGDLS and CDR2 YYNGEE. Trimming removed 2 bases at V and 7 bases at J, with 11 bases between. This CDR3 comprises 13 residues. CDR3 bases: TGTGCCAGCAGCGTGGACGGGCCGAATACGCAGTATTTT. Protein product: CASSVDGPNTQYF.

This CDR3 reads CGAADRDEAFF. In nucleotides, the CDR3 is TGTGGCGCCGCGGATCGTGATGAAGCTTTCTTT. This rearrangement joins TRBV10-3 to TRBJ1-1; D unclear. The CDR3 has 11 amino acids. The germline CDR1 and CDR2 sequences are ENHRY and SYGVKD.

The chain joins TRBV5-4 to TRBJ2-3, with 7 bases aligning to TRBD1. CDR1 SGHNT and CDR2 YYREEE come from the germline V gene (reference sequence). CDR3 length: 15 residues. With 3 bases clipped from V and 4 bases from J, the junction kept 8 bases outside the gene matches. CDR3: CASSWGTDSADTQYF. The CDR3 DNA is TGTGCCAGCAGCTGGGGGACAGATAGTGCAGATACGCAGTATTTT.

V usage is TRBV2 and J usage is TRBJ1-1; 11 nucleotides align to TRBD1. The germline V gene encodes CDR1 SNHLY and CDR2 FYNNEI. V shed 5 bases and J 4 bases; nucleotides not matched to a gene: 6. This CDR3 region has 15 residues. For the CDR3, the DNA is TGTGCCAGCAGTACAGGACAGGGGGCGGCCACTGAAGCTTTCTTT. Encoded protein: CASSTGQGAATEAFF.

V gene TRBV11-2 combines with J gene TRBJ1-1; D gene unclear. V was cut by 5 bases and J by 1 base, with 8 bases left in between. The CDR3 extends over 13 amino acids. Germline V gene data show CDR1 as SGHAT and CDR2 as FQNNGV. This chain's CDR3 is CASSVTENTEAFF. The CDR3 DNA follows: TGTGCCAGCAGCGTTACAGAGAACACTGAAGCTTTCTTT.

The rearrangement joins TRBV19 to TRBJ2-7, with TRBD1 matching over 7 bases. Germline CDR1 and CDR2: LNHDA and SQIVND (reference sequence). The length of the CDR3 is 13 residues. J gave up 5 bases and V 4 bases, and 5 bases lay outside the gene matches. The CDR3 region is CASSRQGRHEQYF. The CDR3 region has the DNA TGTGCCAGTAGTAGACAGGGTCGGCACGAGCAGTACTTC.

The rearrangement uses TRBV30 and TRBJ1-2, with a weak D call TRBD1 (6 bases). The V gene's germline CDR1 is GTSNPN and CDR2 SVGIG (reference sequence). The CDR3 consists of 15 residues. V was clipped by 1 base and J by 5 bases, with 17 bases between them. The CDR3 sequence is CAWSGRYRAGYGYTF. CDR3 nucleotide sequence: TGTGCCTGGAGTGGCCGCTACAGGGCTGGGTATGGCTACACCTTC.

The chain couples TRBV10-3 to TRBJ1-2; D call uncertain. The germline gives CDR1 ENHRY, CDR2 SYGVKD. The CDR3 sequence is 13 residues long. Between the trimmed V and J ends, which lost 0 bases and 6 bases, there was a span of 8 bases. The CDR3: CAISESNKNGYTF. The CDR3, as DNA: TGTGCCATCAGTGAGTCGAACAAGAATGGCTACACCTTC.

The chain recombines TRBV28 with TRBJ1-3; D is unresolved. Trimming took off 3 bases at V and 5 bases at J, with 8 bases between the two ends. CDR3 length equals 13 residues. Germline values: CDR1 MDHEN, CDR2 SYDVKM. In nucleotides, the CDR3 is TGTGCCAGCAGTTTTGGAGATAGAAACACCATATATTTT. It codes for CASSFGDRNTIYF.

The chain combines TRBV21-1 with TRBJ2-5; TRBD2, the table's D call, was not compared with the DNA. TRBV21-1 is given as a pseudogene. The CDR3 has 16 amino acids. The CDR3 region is CASSKEPAGKQETQYF. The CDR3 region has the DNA TGTGCCAGCAGCAAAGAACCAGCGGGGAAACAAGAGACCCAGTACTTC.

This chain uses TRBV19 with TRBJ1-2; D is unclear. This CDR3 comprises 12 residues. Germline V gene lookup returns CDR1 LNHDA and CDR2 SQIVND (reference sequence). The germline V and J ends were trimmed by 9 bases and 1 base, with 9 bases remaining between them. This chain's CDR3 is CASREFNYGYTF. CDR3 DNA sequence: TGTGCCAGCCGGGAGTTTAACTATGGCTACACCTTC.

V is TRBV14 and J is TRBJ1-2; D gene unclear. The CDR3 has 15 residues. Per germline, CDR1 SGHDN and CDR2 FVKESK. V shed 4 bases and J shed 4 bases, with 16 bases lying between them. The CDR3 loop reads CASSPSGPDGYGYTF. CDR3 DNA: TGTGCCAGCAGCCCGTCCGGCCCGGATGGCTATGGCTACACCTTC.

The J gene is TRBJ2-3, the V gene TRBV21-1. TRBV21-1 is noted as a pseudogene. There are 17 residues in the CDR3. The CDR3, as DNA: TGTGCCAGCGGAGGCTTTTTACAGGCCGGGCAGAGAGATACGCAGTATTTT. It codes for CASGGFLQAGQRDTQYF.

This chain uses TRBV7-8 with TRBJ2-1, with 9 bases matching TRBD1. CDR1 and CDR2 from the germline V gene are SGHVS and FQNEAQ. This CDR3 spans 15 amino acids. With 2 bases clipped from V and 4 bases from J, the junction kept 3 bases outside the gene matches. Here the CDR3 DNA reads TGTGCCAGCAGCTTACGGGACAGGGTTTACAATGAGCAGTTCTTC. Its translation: CASSLRDRVYNEQFF.

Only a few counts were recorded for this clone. DNA for the CDR3: TGTGCCAGCAGTGACTGGGGCGAGAACACTGAAGCTTTCTTT. Amino acid sequence: CASSDWGENTEAFF. The rearrangement joins TRBV6-4 to TRBJ1-1, with D possibly being TRBD1 (5 bases). The CDR3 has 14 residues. V was pared by 1 base and J by 1 base, with 7 bases between. Per germline, CDR1 MRHNA and CDR2 SNTAGT.

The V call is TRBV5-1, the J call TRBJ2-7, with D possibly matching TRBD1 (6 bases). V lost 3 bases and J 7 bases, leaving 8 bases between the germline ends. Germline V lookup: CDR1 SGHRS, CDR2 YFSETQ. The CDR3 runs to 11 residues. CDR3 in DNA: TGCGCCAGCAGCTCAGGGGTTGAGCAGTACTTC. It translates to CASSSGVEQYF.

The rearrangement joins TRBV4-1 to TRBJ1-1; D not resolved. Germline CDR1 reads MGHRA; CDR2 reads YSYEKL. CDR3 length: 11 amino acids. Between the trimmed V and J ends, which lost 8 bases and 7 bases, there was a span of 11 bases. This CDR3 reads CASSNSGEAFF. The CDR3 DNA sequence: TGCGCCAGCTCTAATAGCGGTGAAGCTTTCTTT.

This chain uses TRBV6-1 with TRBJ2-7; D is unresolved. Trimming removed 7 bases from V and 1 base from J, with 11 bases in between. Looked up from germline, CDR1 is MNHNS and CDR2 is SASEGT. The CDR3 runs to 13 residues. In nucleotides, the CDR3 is TGTGCCAGCAAATTCCAGGTTTCCTACGAGCAGTACTTC. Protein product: CASKFQVSYEQYF.

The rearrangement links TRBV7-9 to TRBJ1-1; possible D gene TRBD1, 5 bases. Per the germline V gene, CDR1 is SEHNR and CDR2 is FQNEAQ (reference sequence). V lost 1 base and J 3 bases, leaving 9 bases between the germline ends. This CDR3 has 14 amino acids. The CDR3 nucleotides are TGTGCCAGCAGCTTAGACAGGACCTACACTGAAGCTTTCTTT. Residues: CASSLDRTYTEAFF. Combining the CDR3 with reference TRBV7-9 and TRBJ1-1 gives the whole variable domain DTGVSQNPRHKITKRGQNVTFRCDPISEHNRLYWYRQTLGQGPEFLTYFQNEAQLEKSRLLSDRFSAERPKGSFSTLEIQRTEQGDSAMYLCASSLDRTYTEAFFGQGTRLTVV.

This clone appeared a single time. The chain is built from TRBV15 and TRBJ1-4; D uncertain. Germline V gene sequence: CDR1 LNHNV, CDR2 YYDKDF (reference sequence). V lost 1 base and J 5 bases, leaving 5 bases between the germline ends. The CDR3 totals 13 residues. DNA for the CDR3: TGTGCCACCAGCAGAGCCCAGAATGAAAAACTGTTTTTT. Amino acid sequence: CATSRAQNEKLFF.